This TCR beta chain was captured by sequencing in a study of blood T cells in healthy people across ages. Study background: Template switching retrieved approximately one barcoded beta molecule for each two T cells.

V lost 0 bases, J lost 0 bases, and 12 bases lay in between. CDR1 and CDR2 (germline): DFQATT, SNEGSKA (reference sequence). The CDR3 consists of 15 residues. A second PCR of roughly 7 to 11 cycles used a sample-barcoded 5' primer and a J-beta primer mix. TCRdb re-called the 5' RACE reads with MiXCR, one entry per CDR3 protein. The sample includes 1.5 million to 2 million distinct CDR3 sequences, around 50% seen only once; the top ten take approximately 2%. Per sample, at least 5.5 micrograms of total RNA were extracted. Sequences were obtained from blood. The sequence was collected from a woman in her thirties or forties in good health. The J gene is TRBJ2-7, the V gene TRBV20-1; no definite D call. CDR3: CSARDPGSSSYEQYF. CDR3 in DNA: TGCAGTGCTAGAGATCCAGGTTCCAGCTCCTACGAGCAGTACTTC.